This T cell receptor (beta chain) derives from a study of cytomegalovirus exposure and HLA in healthy donors. Whole-study results and caveats: Many donors carried some public TCRs, although rarity characterized most TCR sequences. Later analysis showed most CMV-associated TCR beta chains appearing HLA-restricted. Both high specificity and high sensitivity reportedly marked the classifier's diagnosis of cytomegalovirus status.

From germline, CDR1 is MNHEY and CDR2 SVGAGI. The CDR3 is made up of 15 amino acids. PCR primers comprised 60 Vbeta and 13 Jbeta primers. Here immunoSEQ multiplex PCR was the method, and the copy in TCRdb shows in-frame clones only, minus some. The profile shows around 97,000 clones, about a tenth of them singletons. Donors had nominal health at sampling but likely had unrecorded immune exposures. Note on this clone: Its antigen is unknown. The junction shows a germline mismatch at one end, possibly a read error.

The sequence was collected from a man aged 50 to 60 in good health and CMV-seropositive. The sequencing input was PBMCs. The V call is TRBV6-5, the J call TRBJ2-7; 9 bases agree with TRBD1. CDR3 protein: CASRPRDRALYERYF. The DNA for the CDR3 is TGTGCCAGCAGACCGCGGGACAGGGCCCTCTACGAGCGGTACTTC.